Presented here are 21 T cell receptor beta chains from one specimen sequenced in a study of blood T cell repertoires in COVID-19. Measured with immunoSEQ multiplex PCR; TCRdb has only the in-frame clones, and not every one. The sample contains about 220,000 clones, about nine tenths of which appear only once. The sequenced sample was peripheral blood. All receptors come from a young man who had recovered from COVID-19.

This clone was observed a handful of times. V is TRBV7-9 and J is TRBJ1-1; TRBD1 matches 8 bases. This CDR3 has 18 amino acids. The germline CDR1 and CDR2 sequences are SEHNR and FQNEAQ (reference sequence). Unmatched junction bases numbered 15, after V lost 3 bases and J lost 3 bases. The CDR3 is CASSFAGFHGQGDTEAFF. The CDR3 DNA reads as TGTGCCAGCAGCTTCGCCGGGTTTCACGGACAGGGAGACACTGAAGCTTTCTTT.

The V call is TRBV19, the J call TRBJ2-7; 7 nucleotides align to TRBD1. V shed 4 bases and J 2 bases; nucleotides not matched to a gene: 5. Germline V gives CDR1 LNHDA, CDR2 SQIVND (reference sequence). This CDR3 comprises 14 residues. CDR3 residues: CASSTQGTTYEQYF. Written as DNA, the CDR3 is TGTGCCAGTAGTACACAGGGGACCACCTACGAGCAGTACTTC.

This sequence joins TRBV6-5 and TRBJ1-5, with a tentative D call TRBD1 (5 bases). This CDR3 has 15 residues. Germline V gene lookup returns CDR1 MNHEY and CDR2 SVGAGI. V lost 0 bases to trimming and J lost 1 base, with 7 bases between them. For the CDR3, the DNA is TGTGCCAGCAGTTACTCCCCAGGGAGCAATCAGCCCCAGCATTTT. The encoded protein is CASSYSPGSNQPQHF.

V gene TRBV3-1 (or the pseudogene TRBV3-2) combines with J gene TRBJ2-5, with 7 bases aligning to TRBD2. The CDR3 is made up of 15 amino acids. J lost 1 base, V lost 8 bases, and 10 bases had no gene match. Germline CDR1 reads LGHDT; CDR2 reads YNNKEL (reference sequence). CDR3 amino acids: CASSQPTSVQETQYF. CDR3 DNA: TGTGCCAGCTCCCAACCTACTAGCGTCCAAGAGACCCAGTACTTC.

The chain couples TRBV6-6 to TRBJ1-1, with 11 bases lining up with TRBD1. V was pared by 6 bases and J by 0 bases, with 6 bases of the junction left unmatched. CDR1 is MNHNY and CDR2 is SVGAGI in the germline V gene (reference sequence). The CDR3 covers 16 residues. DNA for the CDR3: TGTGCCAGCAGACGGGACAGGGGGACCATGAACACTGAAGCTTTCTTT. Its translation is CASRRDRGTMNTEAFF.

In nucleotides, the CDR3 is TGTGCCAGCAGCTATTACAGATCCTCTGGAAACACCATATATTTT. It encodes CASSYYRSSGNTIYF. This rearrangement joins TRBV7-2 to TRBJ1-3; D gene ambiguous. The CDR3 is 15 residues long. Germline-derived CDR1 and CDR2 are SGHTA and FQGNSA. The V and J ends lost 4 bases and 0 bases respectively, with 10 bases between them.

The gene calls are TRBV19 and TRBJ2-5; TRBD2 aligns across 7 bases. Germline CDR1 is LNHDA and CDR2 is SQIVND (reference sequence). The CDR3 covers 15 residues. V dropped 3 bases and J dropped 4; count of bases not matched to a gene: 8. The CDR3, as DNA: TGTGCCAGTAGTATTCGCGTTCAGCGGGGAGAGACCCAGTACTTC. This gives the protein CASSIRVQRGETQYF.

V is TRBV6-5 and J is TRBJ2-7; no definite D call. The CDR3 totals 14 residues. With 3 bases removed from V and 5 bases from J, the gap between germline ends came to 14 bases. Looked up from germline, CDR1 is MNHEY and CDR2 is SVGAGI. The CDR3, as DNA: TGTGCCAGCAGTTATCTGAGAGTCGCCGACGAGCAGTACTTC. Amino acid sequence: CASSYLRVADEQYF.

This clone appeared a few times. The chain couples TRBV11-2 to TRBJ2-7; 10 nucleotides agree with TRBD1. The germline CDR1 and CDR2 sequences are SGHAT and FQNNGV. J was trimmed by 3 bases and V by 8 bases; bases with no gene match: 1. This CDR3 region has 12 residues. The CDR3 DNA reads TGTGCCAGCGACAGGGGGCACTACGAGCAGTACTTC. It specifies CASDRGHYEQYF.

This rearrangement joins TRBV13 to TRBJ2-7; 9 bases agree with TRBD1. CDR1 and CDR2 (germline): PRHDT, FYEKMQ (reference sequence). The CDR3 contains 15 residues. V dropped 5 bases and J dropped 2; count of bases not matched to a gene: 7. For the CDR3, the DNA is TGTGCCAGCAGCGGAAGGACAGGGGCCACCTACGAGCAGTACTTC. This translates into CASSGRTGATYEQYF.

The chain uses TRBV11-1 and TRBJ1-1, with 11 bases lining up with TRBD1. CDR3 length equals 15 residues. Germline CDR1 SGHAT, CDR2 FQDESV (reference sequence). V lost 5 bases, J lost 4 bases, and 6 bases stayed unmatched. CDR3 sequence (DNA): TGTGCCAGCAGCCCCGGGACAGGGGGGAGCACTGAAGCTTTCTTT. It specifies CASSPGTGGSTEAFF. Using reference TRBV11-1 and TRBJ1-1 for the parts outside the CDR3, the full variable domain is EAEVAQSPRYKITEKSQAVAFWCDPISGHATLYWYRQILGQGPELLVQFQDESVVDDSQLPKDRFSAERLKGVDSTLKIQPAELGDSAMYLCASSPGTGGSTEAFFGQGTRLTVV.

The J gene is TRBJ2-7, the V gene TRBV4-2, with 9 positions matching TRBD2. V was pared by 0 bases and J by 3 bases, with 6 bases of the junction left unmatched. The germline V gene has CDR1 LGHNA and CDR2 YNFKEQ. The CDR3 runs to 16 residues. The CDR3 DNA is TGTGCCAGCAGCCAAGAATTAAGCGGGGGGTACTACGAGCAGTACTTC. This translates into CASSQELSGGYYEQYF.

This chain joins TRBV14 and TRBJ2-2; tentatively, D is TRBD2 (5 bases). The germline gives CDR1 SGHDN, CDR2 FVKESK. This CDR3 has 16 residues. V lost 1 base and J 0 bases, leaving 9 bases between the germline ends. CDR3 sequence (DNA): TGTGCCAGCAGCCAAGGTCCCGGGGCGAACACCGGGGAGCTGTTTTTT. Protein product: CASSQGPGANTGELFF.

The sample holds a few counts of this clone. The chain combines TRBV7-2 with TRBJ1-6; TRBD1 aligns across 8 bases. CDR1 is SGHTA and CDR2 is FQGNSA in the germline V gene. CDR3 length equals 16 residues. The ends lost 1 base at V and 10 bases at J; junction bases unmatched: 9. This CDR3 is CASSLEVVTGGSPLHF. In DNA, the CDR3 is TGTGCCAGCAGCTTAGAGGTAGTCACAGGGGGATCACCCCTCCACTTT.

This clone has just one count. V gene TRBV9 combines with J gene TRBJ2-7; D uncertain. CDR1 and CDR2 from the germline V gene are SGDLS and YYNGEE. CDR3 size: 15 residues. Trimming shortened V by 5 bases and J by 5 bases, and 20 bases separated the two germline ends. The CDR3 nucleotides are TGTGCCAGCAGAGAAAGGCCCCCTCGGGTGCACGAGCAGTACTTC. This codes for CASRERPPRVHEQYF.

A few counts support this clone. The V and J genes are TRBV5-4 and TRBJ2-1; D possibly corresponds to TRBD2 (5 bases). Trimming took 0 bases from V and 5 from J, leaving 9 bases between them. In germline, CDR1 is SGHNT, CDR2 YYREEE (reference sequence). The CDR3 contains 14 residues. CDR3 in amino acids: CASSLAGDNNEQFF. The CDR3 nucleotides read TGTGCCAGCAGCTTGGCCGGGGATAACAATGAGCAGTTCTTC.

Regarding this clone: This sample includes further DNA sequences coding for the same CDR3. CDR3: CASSGQGNTEAFF. In DNA form, the CDR3 reads TGTGCCAGCAGTGGACAGGGTAACACTGAAGCTTTCTTT. This chain joins TRBV2 and TRBJ1-1; 7 bases agree with TRBD1. With V trimmed by 4 bases and J by 2 bases, 1 base remained unmatched. This CDR3 comprises 13 residues. The germline V gene has CDR1 SNHLY and CDR2 FYNNEI.

This clone was found once. The chain links TRBV2 to TRBJ1-2; TRBD1 agrees at 7 bases. Trimming removed 5 bases from V and 4 bases from J; junction bases left unmatched: 4. Per germline, CDR1 SNHLY and CDR2 FYNNEI. CDR3 size: 13 residues. The CDR3 protein is CASSRTGGYGYTF. Written as DNA, the CDR3 is TGTGCCAGCAGTCGGACAGGTGGCTATGGCTACACCTTC.

The rearrangement links TRBV11-3 to TRBJ2-7, with 7 bases identical to TRBD1. The CDR3 is 14 amino acids. Germline V gives CDR1 SGHNT, CDR2 YENEEA. V shed 5 bases and J 5 bases; nucleotides not matched to a gene: 9. For the CDR3, the DNA is TGTGCCAGCAGCCGCAGGGGGTTTGAAAACGAGCAGTACTTC. Its translation: CASSRRGFENEQYF. Variable domain in full (rest from reference TRBV11-3 and TRBJ2-7): EAGVVQSPRYKIIEKKQPVAFWCNPISGHNTLYWYLQNLGQGPELLIRYENEEAVDDSQLPKDRFSAERLKGVDSTLKIQPAELGDSAVYLCASSRRGFENEQYFGPGTRLTVT.

This rearrangement joins TRBV10-2 to TRBJ2-7, with 7 bases identical to TRBD1. J gave up 0 bases and V 6 bases, and 8 bases lay outside the gene matches. CDR3 length equals 15 residues. The germline CDR1 and CDR2 sequences are WSHSY and SAAADI. The CDR3, as DNA: TGCGCCAGCAGATCGACCGGGACAGCCTCCTACGAGCAGTACTTC. Translation gives CASRSTGTASYEQYF.

The V and J genes are TRBV30 and TRBJ1-1, with a possible D match to TRBD1 (6 bases). The V end lost 1 base, the J end lost 6 bases, and 12 bases lay between the germline ends. The CDR3 contains 13 residues. Germline CDR1 reads GTSNPN; CDR2 reads SVGIG (reference sequence). The CDR3 sequence is CAWSAGQLPEAFF. In nucleotides, the CDR3 is TGTGCCTGGAGTGCCGGACAGTTGCCTGAAGCTTTCTTT.